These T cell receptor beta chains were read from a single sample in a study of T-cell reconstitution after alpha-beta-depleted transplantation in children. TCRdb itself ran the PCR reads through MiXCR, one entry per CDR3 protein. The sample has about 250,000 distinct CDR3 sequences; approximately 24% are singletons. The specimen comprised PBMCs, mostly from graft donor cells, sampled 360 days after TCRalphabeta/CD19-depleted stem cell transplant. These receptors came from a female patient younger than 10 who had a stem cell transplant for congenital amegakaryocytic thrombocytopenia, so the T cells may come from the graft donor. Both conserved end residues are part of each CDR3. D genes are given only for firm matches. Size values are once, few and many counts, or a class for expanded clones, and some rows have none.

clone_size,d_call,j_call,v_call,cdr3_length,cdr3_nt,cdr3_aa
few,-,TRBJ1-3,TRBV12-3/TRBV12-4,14,TGTGCCAGCAGCCCAACGAGTTCTGGAAACACCATATATTTT,CASSPTSSGNTIYF
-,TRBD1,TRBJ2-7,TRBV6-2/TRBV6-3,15,TGTGCCAGCAGTGACCCGGGACAGGGGTTCTACGAGCAGTACTTC,CASSDPGQGFYEQYF
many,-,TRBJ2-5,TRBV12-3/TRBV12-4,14,TGTGCCAGTACGGCAGAAGCTCACCAAGAGACCCAGTACTTC,CASTAEAHQETQYF
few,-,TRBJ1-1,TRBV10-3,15,TGTGCCATCACCCGGCATGTGGCAGGGAACACTGAAGCTTTCTTT,CAITRHVAGNTEAFF
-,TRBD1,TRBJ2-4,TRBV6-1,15,TGTGCCAGCAGACCCAGGGGGTTAGCCAAAAACATTCAGTACTTC,CASRPRGLAKNIQYF
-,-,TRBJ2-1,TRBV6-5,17,TGTGCCAGCAGTTACTCGTTTGGGGTCAGCTCCTACAATGAGCAGTTCTTC,CASSYSFGVSSYNEQFF
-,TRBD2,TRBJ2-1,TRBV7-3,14,TGTGCCAGCAGCCTGGGACTAGTCCCCAATGAGCAGTTCTTC,CASSLGLVPNEQFF
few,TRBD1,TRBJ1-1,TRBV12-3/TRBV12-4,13,TGTGCCAGCAGTGGGGACAGTAACACTGAAGCTTTCTTT,CASSGDSNTEAFF
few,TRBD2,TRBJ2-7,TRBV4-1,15,TGCGCCAGCAGCCAGCTAGCGGGAGGGTTGCACGAGCAGTACTTC,CASSQLAGGLHEQYF
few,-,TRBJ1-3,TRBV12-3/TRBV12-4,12,TGTGCCAGCACCCCCGTTGGGAACACCATATATTTT,CASTPVGNTIYF
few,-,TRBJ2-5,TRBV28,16,TGTGCCAGCAGTTTATGGGCGTCGGACGGTGGAGAGACCCAGTACTTC,CASSLWASDGGETQYF
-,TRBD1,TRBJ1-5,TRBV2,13,TGTGCCAGCAACAGGGGGCTATTCGGGCCCCAGCATTTT,CASNRGLFGPQHF
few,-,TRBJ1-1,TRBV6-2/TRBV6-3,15,TGTGCCAGCAGTTACGGACAGCTCATGAACACTGAAGCTTTCTTT,CASSYGQLMNTEAFF
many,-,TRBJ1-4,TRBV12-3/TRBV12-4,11,TGTGCCAGCAGTTTAGGAGGGAAACTGTTTTTT,CASSLGGKLFF
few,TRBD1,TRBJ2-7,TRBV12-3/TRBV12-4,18,TGTGCCAGCAGTTTTCGGTCGTCGGCACAGGGGACCTCCTACGAGCAGTACTTC,CASSFRSSAQGTSYEQYF
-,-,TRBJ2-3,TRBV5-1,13,TGCGCCAGCAGACAGGAAATGCCAGATACGCAGTATTTT,CASRQEMPDTQYF
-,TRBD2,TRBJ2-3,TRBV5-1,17,TGCGCCAGCAAAAGAAGCGGGGGGGCGTCTAGCTCAGATACGCAGTATTTT,CASKRSGGASSSDTQYF
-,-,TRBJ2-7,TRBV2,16,TGTGCCAGCACCAGGAAACAGACTTGGAATTCCTACGAGCAGTACTTC,CASTRKQTWNSYEQYF
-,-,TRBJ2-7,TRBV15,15,TGTGCCACCAGCAGAGATGGGCAGAGCTCCTACGAGCAGTACTTC,CATSRDGQSSYEQYF
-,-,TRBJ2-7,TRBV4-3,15,TGCGCCAGCAGACGAGCGGACATCGGCTCCTACGAGCAGTACTTC,CASRRADIGSYEQYF
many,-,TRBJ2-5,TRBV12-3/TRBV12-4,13,TGTGCCAGCAGTTTCTTAGGTACAGAGACCCAGTACTTC,CASSFLGTETQYF
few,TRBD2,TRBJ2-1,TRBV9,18,TGTGCCAGCAGCTCGGGACTAGCGGGAGCCTTCTCCTACAATGAGCAGTTCTTC,CASSSGLAGAFSYNEQFF
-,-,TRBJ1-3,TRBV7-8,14,TGTGCCAGCAGCTTCGGGACAAATGGAAACACCATATATTTT,CASSFGTNGNTIYF
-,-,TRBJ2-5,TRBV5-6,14,TGTGCCAGCAGCCGTGAATGGGAAAAAGAGACCCAGTACTTC,CASSREWEKETQYF
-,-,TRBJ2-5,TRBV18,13,TGTGCCAGCTCACCTACAGGGGAGGGGACCCAGTACTTC,CASSPTGEGTQYF
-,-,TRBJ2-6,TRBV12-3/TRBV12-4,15,TGTGCCAGCAGTGAACAGGTCTCTGGGGCCAACGTCCTGACTTTC,CASSEQVSGANVLTF
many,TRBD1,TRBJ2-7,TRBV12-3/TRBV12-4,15,TGTGCCAGCAGCATGGGACAGGGGCTATCCTACGAGCAGTACTTC,CASSMGQGLSYEQYF
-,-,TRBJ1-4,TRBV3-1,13,TGTGCCAGCAGCCAAGATCGAGGAGAAAAACTGTTTTTT,CASSQDRGEKLFF
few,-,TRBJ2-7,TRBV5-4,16,TGTGCCAGCAGCTCGAGATCGGCTAGGCAGACATACGAGCAGTACTTC,CASSSRSARQTYEQYF
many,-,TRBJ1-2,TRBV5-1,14,TGCGCCAGCAGCCATGACAGAGCTAACTATGGCTACACCTTC,CASSHDRANYGYTF
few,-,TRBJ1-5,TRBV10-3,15,TGTGCCATCAGTGAACGCCGGCTGGAAAATCAGCCCCAGCATTTT,CAISERRLENQPQHF
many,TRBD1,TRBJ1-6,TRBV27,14,TGTGCCAGCAGTCTGTCCAGGGGGCACTCACCCCTCCACTTT,CASSLSRGHSPLHF
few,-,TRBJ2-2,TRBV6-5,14,TGTGCCAGCAGTTATAATGTCAGCCCCGGGGAGCTGTTTTTT,CASSYNVSPGELFF
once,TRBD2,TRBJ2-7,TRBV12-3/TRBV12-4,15,TGTGCCAGCAGTTTGGCGGGGGGCCCCTCCTCCGAGCAGTACTTC,CASSLAGGPSSEQYF
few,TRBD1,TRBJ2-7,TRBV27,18,TGTGCCAGCAGTTCAAGCACCCCGGACAGGGAGAAGTCCTACGAGCAGTACTTC,CASSSSTPDREKSYEQYF
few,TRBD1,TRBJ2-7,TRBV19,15,TGTGCCAGTAGTATATGGGACAGGGGAGGCTACGAGCAGTACTTC,CASSIWDRGGYEQYF
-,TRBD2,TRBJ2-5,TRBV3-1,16,TGTGCCAGCAGCCTAGCAGCGGGGGCCGGTCAAGAGACCCAGTACTTC,CASSLAAGAGQETQYF
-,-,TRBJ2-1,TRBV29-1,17,TGCAGCGTGACACCCATAGCGGCCTTTTACTCCTACAATGAGCAGTTCTTC,CSVTPIAAFYSYNEQFF
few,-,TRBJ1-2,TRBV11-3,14,TGTGCCAGCAGCTTAGGAGGACATGCAAATGGCTACACCTTC,CASSLGGHANGYTF
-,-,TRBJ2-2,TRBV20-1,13,TGCAGTGCTAGAGTAGGGGGAACCGGGGAGCTGTTTTTT,CSARVGGTGELFF
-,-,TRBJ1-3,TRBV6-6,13,TGTGCCAGCAGTTACCTCTCTGGAAACACCATATATTTT,CASSYLSGNTIYF
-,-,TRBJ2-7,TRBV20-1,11,TGCAGTGCTGATGAAAGAGGCGAGCAGTACTTC,CSADERGEQYF
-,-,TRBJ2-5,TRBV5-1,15,TGCGCCAGCAGCTGGACGGGCCAGGGACGAGAGACCCAGTACTTC,CASSWTGQGRETQYF
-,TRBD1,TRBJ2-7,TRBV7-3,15,TGTGCCAGCAGCTTAACGGACAGGGGATCCTACGAGCAGTACTTC,CASSLTDRGSYEQYF
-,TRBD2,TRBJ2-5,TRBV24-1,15,TGTGCCACCAGTGACCAGCGGGAGTATAGTGAGACCCAGTACTTC,CATSDQREYSETQYF
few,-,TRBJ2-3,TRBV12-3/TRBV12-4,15,TGTGCCAGCAGCCCTCAGGGGGGGGGCACAGATACGCAGTATTTT,CASSPQGGGTDTQYF
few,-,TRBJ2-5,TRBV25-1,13,TGTGCCAGCCGCGGGACGGAGAAAGAGACCCAGTACTTC,CASRGTEKETQYF
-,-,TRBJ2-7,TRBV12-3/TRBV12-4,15,TGTGCCAGCAGCCAGGGGAGGTTGGGAGCCTACGAGCAGTACTTC,CASSQGRLGAYEQYF
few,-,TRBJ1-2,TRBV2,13,TGTGCCAGCAGTGAGTTCAGGGACTATGGCTACACCTTC,CASSEFRDYGYTF
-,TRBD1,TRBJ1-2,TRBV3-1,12,TGTGCCAGCAGCCAGGGACAGGGAAGCTACACCTTC,CASSQGQGSYTF
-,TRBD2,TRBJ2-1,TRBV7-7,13,TGTGCCAGCAGCTTAGGAGCGGGGGGAGCTCCGGTCTTC,CASSLGAGGAPVF
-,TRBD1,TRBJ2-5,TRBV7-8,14,TGTGCCAGCAGTACGGACAGGGTAGTAGAGACCCAGTACTTC,CASSTDRVVETQYF
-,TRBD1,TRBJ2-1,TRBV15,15,TGTGCCACCAGCAGAGGGGACAGAAAAAGAGATGAGCAGTTCTTC,CATSRGDRKRDEQFF
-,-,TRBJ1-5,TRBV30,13,TGTGCCTGGACCAACAGGGTAGGACAGCCCCAGCATTTT,CAWTNRVGQPQHF